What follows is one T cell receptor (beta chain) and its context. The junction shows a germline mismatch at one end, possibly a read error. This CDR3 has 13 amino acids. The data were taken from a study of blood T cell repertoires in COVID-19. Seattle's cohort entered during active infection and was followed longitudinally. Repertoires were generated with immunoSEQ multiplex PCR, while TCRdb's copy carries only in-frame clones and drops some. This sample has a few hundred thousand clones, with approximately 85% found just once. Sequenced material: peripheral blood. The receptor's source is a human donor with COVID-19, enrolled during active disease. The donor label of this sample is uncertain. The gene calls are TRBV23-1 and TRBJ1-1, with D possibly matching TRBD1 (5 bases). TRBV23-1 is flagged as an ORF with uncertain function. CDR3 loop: CASSQWGYWKAFF. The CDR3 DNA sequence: TGCGCCAGCAGCCAATGGGGCTACTGGAAAGCTTTCTTT.